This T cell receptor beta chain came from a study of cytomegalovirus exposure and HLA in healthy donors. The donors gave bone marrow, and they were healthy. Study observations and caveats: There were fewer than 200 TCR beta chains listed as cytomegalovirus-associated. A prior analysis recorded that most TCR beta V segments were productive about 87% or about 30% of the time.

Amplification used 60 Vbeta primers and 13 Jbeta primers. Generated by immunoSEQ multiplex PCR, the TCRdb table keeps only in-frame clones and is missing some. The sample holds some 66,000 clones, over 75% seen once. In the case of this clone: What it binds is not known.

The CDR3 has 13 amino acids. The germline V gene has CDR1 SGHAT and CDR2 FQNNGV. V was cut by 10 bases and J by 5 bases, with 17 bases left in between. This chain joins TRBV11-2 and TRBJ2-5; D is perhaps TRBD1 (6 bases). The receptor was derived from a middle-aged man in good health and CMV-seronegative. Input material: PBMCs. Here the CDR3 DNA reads TGTGCCATCGCACAGGGCCCCGGCGAGACCCAGTACTTC. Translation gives CAIAQGPGETQYF.